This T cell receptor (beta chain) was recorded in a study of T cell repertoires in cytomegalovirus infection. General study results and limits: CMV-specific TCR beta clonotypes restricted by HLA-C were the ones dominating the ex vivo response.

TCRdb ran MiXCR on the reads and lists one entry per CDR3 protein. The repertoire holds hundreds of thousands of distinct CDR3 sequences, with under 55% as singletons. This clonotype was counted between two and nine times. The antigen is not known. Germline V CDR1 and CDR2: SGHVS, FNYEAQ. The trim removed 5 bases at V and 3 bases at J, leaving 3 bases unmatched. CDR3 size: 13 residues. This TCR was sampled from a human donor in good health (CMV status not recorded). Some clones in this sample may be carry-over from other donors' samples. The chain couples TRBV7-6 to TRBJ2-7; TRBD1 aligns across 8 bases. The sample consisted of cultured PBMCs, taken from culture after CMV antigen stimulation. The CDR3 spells CASSQGTGYEQYF. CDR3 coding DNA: TGTGCCAGCAGCCAGGGGACAGGCTACGAGCAGTACTTC.